The entry that follows covers one TCR beta chain sequence. These data come from a study of blood T cell repertoires in COVID-19. Study in general: Sites in the United States, Italy and Spain provided acute and convalescent COVID-19 samples. The cDNA or gDNA used as material had been derived from T cells, B-cell-depleted T cells, or PBMCs.

Original processing methods: How many nucleated cells were present was estimated from reference gene primer amplification. The data were produced by immunoSEQ multiplex PCR, yet TCRdb's version contains in-frame clones alone and is incomplete. The V and J calls and clone size are taken from that table; D and trimming were inferred from the DNA. In the table there are about 77,000 clones, 90% of which are singletons. Per the germline V gene, CDR1 is SGDLS and CDR2 is YYNGEE. The CDR3 is made up of 16 amino acids. Trimming took off 0 bases at V and 0 bases at J, with 10 bases between the two ends. Specimen: peripheral blood. V usage is TRBV9 and J usage is TRBJ1-3; D is perhaps TRBD1 (5 bases). The clonotype comes from a woman older than 75 with active or convalescent COVID-19. CDR3 nucleotides: TGTGCCAGCAGCGTAGGTCGGGGGGGCTCTGGAAACACCATATATTTT. It specifies CASSVGRGGSGNTIYF.